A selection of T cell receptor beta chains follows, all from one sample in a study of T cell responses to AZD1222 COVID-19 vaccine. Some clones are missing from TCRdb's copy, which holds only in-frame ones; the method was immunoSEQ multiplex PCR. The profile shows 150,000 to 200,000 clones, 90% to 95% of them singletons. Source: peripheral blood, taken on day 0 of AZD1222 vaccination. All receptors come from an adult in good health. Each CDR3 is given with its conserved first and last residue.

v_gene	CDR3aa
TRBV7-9	CASSTRASSGNTIYF
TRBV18	CASSLGWVLDGEQFF
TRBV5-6	CASSSSDRASGNTIYF
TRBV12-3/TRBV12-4	CASSHDRGAEQFF
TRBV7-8	CASSLEWSWDPLHF
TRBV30	CASPAPTDRGYTF
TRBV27	CASSFHQGEGNSPLHF
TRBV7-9	CATAVGSTDTQYF
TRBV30	CAWSSPGVYGYTF
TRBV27	CASSWGHLTEAFF
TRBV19	CASEKGTVNQPQHF
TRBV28	CASIALGTGDGYTF
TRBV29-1	CSVGEGQSSGNTIYF
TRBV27	CASRQKPGSYNSPLHF
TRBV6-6	CASSYGGETQYF
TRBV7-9	CASSLGHLTDTQYF
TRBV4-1	CASSQETLRGGATDTQYF
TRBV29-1	CSAYINPRGGLFMNTEAFF
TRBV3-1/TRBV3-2	CASSQLAGGQGEQFF
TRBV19	CASSIFGGSNYGYTF
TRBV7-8	CASSWAQGLGKLFF
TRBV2	CASNAQSYGYTF
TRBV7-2	CASSLDGLSRDEQFF
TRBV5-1	CASSDTSGGPEQYF
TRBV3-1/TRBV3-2	CASSHFGNEQYF
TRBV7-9	CASSLGRSSTDTQYF
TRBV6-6	CASSLMTGGGLNSPLHF
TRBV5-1	CASSLMFSGHSGNTIYF
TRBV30	CAWSSLGDTQYF
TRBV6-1	CASSEGRGEVTGWGYGNTIYF
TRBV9	CASTPRSDFYTGELFF
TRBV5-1	CASSLSPGNYGYTF
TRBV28	CASSFAGTPLLGELFF
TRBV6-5	CASSSLKGRNTGELFF
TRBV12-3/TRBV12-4	CASSNRPYGYTF
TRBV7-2	CASSLVGGLETQYF
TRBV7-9	CASSLESLWGTEAFF
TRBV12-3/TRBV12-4	CASRRGPEPQHF
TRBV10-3	CAAGRQPQHF
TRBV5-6	CASSLTGTGANQPQHF
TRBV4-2	CASSEGLDPLGGYTF
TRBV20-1	CSARATSGYTF
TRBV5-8	CASSLYSGNTIYF
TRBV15	CATSRVQRNTIYF
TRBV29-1	CSVEDRDDRASYGEAFF
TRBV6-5	CASSYDTDTQYF
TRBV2	CASSVRGGETFF
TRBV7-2	CASSLVLTGAAYGYTF
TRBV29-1	CSVAAPGGLDYDYEQYF
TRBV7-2	CASSPQQGALYGYTF
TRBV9	CASSVGGGRNGYTF
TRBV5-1	CASSRGTVENTIYF
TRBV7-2	CASSLDGGLSFF
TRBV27	CASSLLGPQPQHF